This record concerns one T cell receptor beta chain sequence. This sample stems from a study of shared clonotypes between healthy human individuals. The test was conducted at deep level. Sequenced by immunoSEQ multiplex PCR; TCRdb stores in-frame clones only, minus some. The table records about 2 million clones, about 95% of them present only once. The naive CD8 population came from CD45RO-negative cells selected for CCR7, without terminally differentiated effector memory CD45RA+ cells. V was pared by 3 bases and J by 5 bases, with 10 bases between. The CDR3 contains 13 residues. Germline CDR1 is MDHEN and CDR2 is SYDVKM.

The clonotype comes from a young man in good health. The V and J genes are TRBV28 and TRBJ1-2; D is perhaps TRBD1 (6 bases). Input material: naive CD8+ T cells sorted from blood. Written as DNA, the CDR3 is TGTGCCAGCAGTTTGGGGGGGCTTTATGGCTACACCTTC. Amino acids: CASSLGGLYGYTF.